The 19 T cell receptor beta chains in this list originate from one sample, sequenced in a study of CD8 T cells in ankylosing spondylitis. TCRdb used MiXCR to reprocess the 5' RACE reads, holding one entry per CDR3 protein. The sample shows about 160,000 distinct CDR3 sequences, roughly 10% of them seen only once. The sample was blood, either unsorted or a sorted T cell fraction (not recorded which). These receptors were obtained from a female donor with ankylosing spondylitis or in good health (not recorded which).

This clonotype was counted a few times. The chain uses TRBV9 and TRBJ2-2, with D perhaps given as TRBD1 or TRBD2 (5 bases each). Per germline, CDR1 SGDLS and CDR2 YYNGEE. CDR3 length equals 17 residues. With 6 bases removed from V and 5 bases from J, the gap between germline ends came to 23 bases. The CDR3 region has the DNA TGTGCCAGCAAGGGGTTGGTCGGCCGGGGAGCGACCGGGGAGCTGTTTTTT. This sequence encodes CASKGLVGRGATGELFF.

The sample holds many counts of this clonotype. J is TRBJ1-5 and V is TRBV29-1, with unresolved D. Per the germline V gene, CDR1 is SQVTM and CDR2 is ANQGSEA. The V gene lost 6 bases and the J gene lost 7 bases, with 16 bases spanning the gap. The CDR3 has 13 amino acids. This chain's CDR3 is CSVEEGLGQPQHF. In nucleotides, the CDR3 is TGCAGCGTCGAGGAAGGGTTGGGGCAGCCCCAGCATTTT.

This chain links TRBV25-1 with TRBJ2-3; D unresolved. Germline CDR1 reads MGHDK; CDR2 reads SYGVNS. The length of the CDR3 is 14 residues. The V and J ends lost 0 bases and 0 bases respectively, with 4 bases between them. CDR3 residues: CASSEYGSTDTQYF. DNA of the CDR3: TGTGCCAGCAGTGAATACGGCAGCACAGATACGCAGTATTTT. Supplemented by reference TRBV25-1 and TRBJ2-3, the full variable domain reads EADIYQTPRYLVIGTGKKITLECSQTMGHDKMYWYQQDPGMELHLIHYSYGVNSTEKGDLSSESTVSRIRTEHFPLTLESARPSHTSQYLCASSEYGSTDTQYFGPGTRLTVL.

This clonotype occurred a few times. The genes are TRBV4-3 and TRBJ1-1; D is ambiguous. CDR1 and CDR2 from the germline V gene are LGHNA and YSLEER. The ends were cut back, 0 bases at V and 3 bases at J, with 11 bases in the middle. This CDR3 has 15 amino acids. The CDR3 DNA reads as TGCGCCAGCAGCCAAGATCCCTCGTGGGACACTGAAGCTTTCTTT. Amino acid sequence: CASSQDPSWDTEAFF.

CDR3 nucleotide sequence: TGTGCCAGCAGAGGGTGGCAGGAGACCCAGTACTTC. It codes for CASRGWQETQYF. The V and J genes are TRBV27 and TRBJ2-5; no reliable D call. CDR3 length equals 12 residues. Looked up from germline, CDR1 is MNHEY and CDR2 is SMNVEV (reference sequence). Deletions cut 6 bases from V and 5 bases from J, with 10 bases between.

The J gene is TRBJ1-2, the V gene TRBV14; the match to TRBD1 covers 9 bases. Germline lookup yields CDR1 SGHDN and CDR2 FVKESK. The V segment lost 2 bases and the J segment 6 bases; nucleotides outside the gene matches: 7. CDR3 length: 15 residues. CDR3 residues: CASSQFGTGLDGYTF. The CDR3, as DNA: TGTGCCAGCAGCCAATTTGGGACAGGGCTGGATGGCTACACCTTC. Supplemented by reference TRBV14 and TRBJ1-2, the full variable domain reads EAGVTQFPSHSVIEKGQTVTLRCDPISGHDNLYWYRRVMGKEIKFLLHFVKESKQDESGMPNNRFLAERTGGTYSTLKVQPAELEDSGVYFCASSQFGTGLDGYTFGSGTRLTVV.

In its sample, this clonotype was seen a few times. In DNA form, the CDR3 reads TGCAGCGTTCTTGACCCGAGTGGGGAGCTGTTTTTT. Translation gives CSVLDPSGELFF. The genes are TRBV29-1 and TRBJ2-2; D not certain. Germline CDR1 is SQVTM and CDR2 is ANQGSEA. The CDR3 is 12 amino acids. V was cut by 5 bases and J by 8 bases, with 12 bases left in between.

The V call is TRBV7-2, the J call TRBJ2-7; D remains ambiguous. Trimming removed 2 bases at V and 5 bases at J, with 10 bases between. The CDR3 spans 13 residues. Germline values: CDR1 SGHTA, CDR2 FQGNSA. Here the CDR3 reads CASSLTSRNEQYF. DNA for the CDR3: TGTGCCAGCAGCTTAACGAGTAGGAACGAGCAGTACTTC.

The chain carries TRBV20-1 and TRBJ1-1, with 7 bases matching TRBD1. V was pared by 6 bases and J by 0 bases, with 7 bases of the junction left unmatched. CDR3 size: 14 residues. Germline values: CDR1 DFQATT, CDR2 SNEGSKA (reference sequence). CDR3 sequence: CSADRDSMNTEAFF. The CDR3 DNA reads as TGCAGTGCGGACCGGGACAGTATGAACACTGAAGCTTTCTTT.

The J gene is TRBJ2-1, the V gene TRBV7-9; D is unresolved. The ends were cut back, 1 base at V and 9 bases at J, with 4 bases in the middle. CDR1 and CDR2 (germline): SEHNR, FQNEAQ (reference sequence). CDR3 length equals 11 residues. The CDR3 region is CASSLELEQFF. The DNA for the CDR3 is TGTGCCAGCAGCTTAGAACTTGAGCAGTTCTTC.

This clonotype was found a few times. The V call is TRBV29-1, the J call TRBJ2-1, with 8 nucleotides matching TRBD2. This CDR3 has 12 residues. The J segment lost 9 bases and the V segment lost 3 bases, leaving 4 bases of the junction unmatched. Germline CDR1 SQVTM, CDR2 ANQGSEA. CDR3 nucleotide sequence: TGCAGCGTTGATAGTAGCGGGGCTGAGCAGTTCTTC. As protein: CSVDSSGAEQFF.

The sample holds a few counts of this clonotype. The chain joins TRBV4-2 to TRBJ1-1; maybe TRBD1 (5 bases). This CDR3 is built from 14 residues. The V end was cut by 4 bases, the J end by 3 bases, with 12 bases between. In germline, CDR1 is LGHNA, CDR2 YNFKEQ. DNA of the CDR3: TGTGCCAGCAGCCGTCAGGGATGGGACACTGAAGCTTTCTTT. Encoded protein: CASSRQGWDTEAFF.

The genes are TRBV29-1 and TRBJ2-1; D possibly corresponds to TRBD1 (5 bases). Germline assignment: CDR1 SQVTM and CDR2 ANQGSEA. Between the trimmed V and J ends, which lost 5 bases and 1 base, there was a span of 9 bases. This CDR3 comprises 13 residues. CDR3 sequence reads: CSVSRESYNEQFF. CDR3 in DNA: TGCAGCGTTTCCAGGGAATCCTACAATGAGCAGTTCTTC.

This clonotype was observed a handful of times. The chain couples TRBV23-1 to TRBJ2-5; D gene ambiguous. TRBV23-1 is an ORF; its function is uncertain. CDR3 length: 13 residues. With 0 bases removed from V and 3 bases from J, the gap between germline ends came to 5 bases. DNA for the CDR3: TGCGCCAGCAGTCAATCTTCGGAAGAGACCCAGTACTTC. It translates to CASSQSSEETQYF.

The chain employs TRBV7-2 and TRBJ2-7, with D hard to call. Deletions cut 5 bases from V and 3 bases from J, with 11 bases between. Per the germline V gene, CDR1 is SGHTA and CDR2 is FQGNSA. This CDR3 spans 13 amino acids. The CDR3, as DNA: TGTGCCAGCAGCCAATGGATTTACTACGAGCAGTACTTC. Amino acid sequence: CASSQWIYYEQYF.

This clonotype was detected only a few times. The rearrangement joins TRBV9 to TRBJ2-7, with D perhaps matching TRBD2 (5 bases). V dropped 0 bases and J dropped 2 bases, with 15 bases sitting between them. CDR1 is SGDLS, CDR2 YYNGEE, per germline. CDR3 size: 16 residues. This CDR3 reads CASSVAKDLGTYEQYF. In DNA, the CDR3 is TGTGCCAGCAGCGTAGCTAAGGACTTGGGGACCTACGAGCAGTACTTC.

This clonotype was counted ten times or more. This chain connects TRBV7-9 to TRBJ2-5; D gene uncertain. V lost 5 bases and J 1 base, leaving 8 bases between the germline ends. This CDR3 spans 13 amino acids. Germline V gene lookup returns CDR1 SEHNR and CDR2 FQNEAQ (reference sequence). The CDR3 loop reads CASSLPLQETQYF. The CDR3 nucleotides read TGTGCCAGCAGCCTACCCCTCCAAGAGACCCAGTACTTC.

This clonotype has just a few counts. This chain links TRBV7-8 with TRBJ2-5; D might be TRBD2 (5 bases). Trimming removed 5 bases at V and 1 base at J, with 11 bases between. Germline CDR1 SGHVS, CDR2 FQNEAQ. The CDR3 length is 14 residues. CDR3 nucleotide sequence: TGTGCCAGCAGCCACGGAGCGGTCCAAGAGACCCAGTACTTC. This codes for CASSHGAVQETQYF.

This sequence joins TRBV27 and TRBJ2-1, with D perhaps matching TRBD1 (6 bases). The ends were cut back, 1 base at V and 8 bases at J, with 9 bases in the middle. The CDR3 sequence is 13 residues long. Germline CDR1 and CDR2: MNHEY and SMNVEV (reference sequence). The CDR3 DNA reads as TGTGCCAGCAGTTTATACAGGGCCGATGAGCAGTTCTTC. This codes for CASSLYRADEQFF.